These 18 T cell receptor beta chains came from one sample sequenced in a study of regulatory T cells in long-lasting Graves disease. Time point denoted: persistent/refractory GD, antithyroid drugs over 5 years with positive TRAb. From RNA extracted from PBMCs, the TCR library was made. According to the study, TCR beta libraries were built with iRepertoire HTBI primers and CDR3-region Arm-PCR. TCRdb called the multiplex PCR reads again in MiXCR, with one record for every CDR3 protein. The sample lists about 460,000 distinct CDR3 sequences; around a fifth were seen once. The material sequenced was peripheral blood mononuclear cells (PBMCs), taken when the disease was refractory, from a patient treated with antithyroid drugs. These receptor sequences come from a female donor with Graves disease.

In this sample, this clonotype turned up a few times. This chain joins TRBV6-1 and TRBJ1-2, with no clear D. Germline V gene data show CDR1 as MNHNS and CDR2 as SASEGT. V shed 7 bases and J shed 4 bases, with 10 bases lying between them. The CDR3 has 12 residues. The CDR3 protein is CASNQVPYGYTF. CDR3 nucleotide sequence: TGTGCCAGCAATCAGGTTCCCTATGGCTACACCTTC.

This clonotype was seen many times. The gene calls are TRBV2 and TRBJ1-5; possible D gene TRBD1, 6 bases. From germline, CDR1 is SNHLY and CDR2 FYNNEI. Between the trimmed V and J ends, which lost 2 bases and 3 bases, there was a span of 8 bases. This CDR3 contains 14 residues. CDR3 sequence reads: CASSEYRVNQPQHF. CDR3 bases: TGTGCCAGCAGTGAATACAGGGTCAATCAGCCCCAGCATTTT.

CDR3 DNA: TGCAGCGTTGATGGGACTAGCGGCACCAATGAGCAGTTCTTC. Its translation: CSVDGTSGTNEQFF. The chain recombines TRBV29-1 with TRBJ2-1; 11 nucleotides match TRBD2. The V and J ends lost 3 bases and 6 bases, in that order; junction bases with no gene match: 4. There are 14 residues in the CDR3. Germline CDR1 is SQVTM and CDR2 is ANQGSEA.

This clonotype was counted a few times. J is TRBJ1-2 and V is TRBV15, with D tentatively TRBD1 (5 bases). The CDR3 is made up of 15 amino acids. V was cut by 0 bases and J by 8 bases, with 16 bases left in between. The germline V gene encodes CDR1 LNHNV and CDR2 YYDKDF (reference sequence). For the CDR3, the DNA is TGTGCCACCAGCAGAGATTCATCAGGGTTCGTCGGCTACACCTTC. It encodes CATSRDSSGFVGYTF.

A few counts support this clonotype. The genes are TRBV19 and TRBJ2-5; possibly TRBD1 or TRBD2 for D (5 bases each). V was trimmed by 6 bases and J by 0 bases, leaving 14 bases between them. Looked up from germline, CDR1 is LNHDA and CDR2 is SQIVND (reference sequence). CDR3 length equals 15 residues. The CDR3 loop reads CASSKSGPNQETQYF. CDR3 nucleotide sequence: TGTGCCAGTAGCAAATCGGGACCCAACCAAGAGACCCAGTACTTC.

The V and J genes are TRBV7-9 and TRBJ1-1; no clear D. The V end was cut by 6 bases, the J end by 0 bases, with 17 bases between. Germline lookup yields CDR1 SEHNR and CDR2 FQNEAQ (reference sequence). The CDR3 extends over 16 amino acids. In nucleotides, the CDR3 is TGTGCCAGCAGAGCCCCTCCACGAAAGATGAACACTGAAGCTTTCTTT. This translates into CASRAPPRKMNTEAFF.

This clonotype was observed many times. The genes are TRBV6-5 and TRBJ1-2; no reliable D call. Trimming pared 2 bases from V and 0 bases from J, leaving 7 bases between. Germline CDR1 MNHEY, CDR2 SVGAGI. The CDR3 covers 14 residues. The CDR3: CASSYGGTNYGYTF. CDR3 DNA: TGTGCCAGCAGTTACGGCGGCACTAACTATGGCTACACCTTC.

This clonotype was observed many times. The CDR3 DNA is TGTGCCAGCAGCCAAGTGGGTGCAACTAATGAAAAACTGTTTTTT. The encoded protein is CASSQVGATNEKLFF. This chain links TRBV3-1 with TRBJ1-4; D is undetermined. Germline CDR1 reads LGHDT; CDR2 reads YNNKEL (reference sequence). V was cut by 1 base and J by 0 bases, with 6 bases left in between. The CDR3 covers 15 residues.

This clonotype was picked up many times. V gene TRBV6-1 combines with J gene TRBJ2-2, with 8 nucleotides matching TRBD2. Germline V gene lookup returns CDR1 MNHNS and CDR2 SASEGT. V shed 6 bases and J 7 bases; nucleotides not matched to a gene: 7. This CDR3 has 14 residues. The CDR3 nucleotides read TGTGCCAGCAGACTAGCGGTAGGAGGCGGGGAGCTGTTTTTT. The encoded protein is CASRLAVGGGELFF.

The V gene is TRBV9, the J gene TRBJ2-2; 8 positions agree with TRBD2. CDR3 length: 15 amino acids. Germline trimming cut 1 base from V and 6 bases from J; bases unmatched to any gene: 5. Germline CDR1 SGDLS, CDR2 YYNGEE. The CDR3 nucleotides read TGTGCCAGCAGCGTACCAGCGGGAGCCCCCGGGGAGCTGTTTTTT. It is translated as CASSVPAGAPGELFF.

The CDR3 DNA reads as TGCGCCAGCAGCGTTTGGGTCGCCTATGGCTACACCTTC. It codes for CASSVWVAYGYTF. The V gene is TRBV4-1, the J gene TRBJ1-2; D not certain. Trimming stripped 5 bases from V and 4 bases from J, with 11 bases between. This CDR3 has 13 residues. CDR1 and CDR2 (germline): MGHRA, YSYEKL.

As concerns this clonotype: This may come from a read error, since a much larger clone is one base off. This rearrangement joins TRBV12-3 or TRBV12-4 to TRBJ2-5, with D perhaps TRBD1 (6 bases). CDR3 length: 14 amino acids. This chain's CDR3 is CTSSLMGAGETQYF. The CDR3 nucleotides read TGTACCAGCAGTTTAATGGGGGCTGGGGAGACCCAGTACTTC.

This chain's CDR3 is CASSYHDIQYF. The CDR3 DNA reads TGTGCCAGCAGTTACCACGACATCCAGTACTTC. The J gene is TRBJ2-5, the V gene TRBV6-5; no definite D call. Germline CDR1 and CDR2: MNHEY and SVGAGI. V was clipped by 2 bases and J by 10 bases, with 8 bases between them. The CDR3 covers 11 residues.

In its sample, this clonotype was seen many times. V usage is TRBV7-2 and J usage is TRBJ1-6, with 9 positions matching TRBD1. Germline trimming cut 5 bases from V and 5 bases from J; bases unmatched to any gene: 4. CDR1 is SGHTA and CDR2 is FQGNSA in the germline V gene. The CDR3 is made up of 15 amino acids. The CDR3 is CASSPRTGDNSPLHF. DNA for the CDR3: TGTGCCAGCAGCCCCCGGACAGGGGATAATTCACCCCTCCACTTT.

This chain links TRBV20-1 with TRBJ2-2, with D perhaps TRBD1 or TRBD2 (6 bases each). This CDR3 region has 15 residues. V was clipped by 1 base and J by 5 bases, with 14 bases between them. In germline, CDR1 is DFQATT, CDR2 SNEGSKA (reference sequence). As DNA, the CDR3 is TGCAGTGCTAGAGGAGGCGGGACACCAACCGGGGAGCTGTTTTTT. This gives the protein CSARGGGTPTGELFF.

The sample holds many counts of this clonotype. The J gene is TRBJ1-1, the V gene TRBV28; 12 bases map to TRBD1. Per germline, CDR1 MDHEN and CDR2 SYDVKM. CDR3 length equals 17 residues. J gave up 5 bases and V 6 bases, and 13 bases lay outside the gene matches. Written as DNA, the CDR3 is TGTGCCAGCAGGATATATGGGACAGGGGGCTTTAAAACTGAAGCTTTCTTT. Translated: CASRIYGTGGFKTEAFF. The complete variable domain, with remaining parts taken from reference TRBV28 and TRBJ1-1, reads DVKVTQSSRYLVKRTGEKVFLECVQDMDHENMFWYRQDPGLGLRLIYFSYDVKMKEKGDIPEGYSVSREKKERFSLILESASTNQTSMYLCASRIYGTGGFKTEAFFGQGTRLTVV.

This clonotype was counted ten times or more. The V and J genes are TRBV12-3 or TRBV12-4 and TRBJ1-5; D ambiguous. V lost 5 bases to trimming and J lost 9 bases, with 20 bases between them. The CDR3 is 15 residues long. CDR3 in amino acids: CASSLKRAGLLPQHF. The CDR3 nucleotides read TGTGCCAGCAGTCTAAAACGGGCCGGACTTTTGCCCCAGCATTTT.

This clonotype has ten or more counts. This chain links TRBV29-1 with TRBJ1-1; D possibly corresponds to TRBD1 (5 bases). The length of the CDR3 is 12 residues. The germline V and J ends were trimmed by 1 base and 11 bases, with 14 bases remaining between them. Germline V gene data show CDR1 as SQVTM and CDR2 as ANQGSEA. CDR3 residues: CSVEGGWGAAFF. CDR3 in DNA: TGCAGCGTTGAAGGCGGTTGGGGCGCGGCTTTCTTT.